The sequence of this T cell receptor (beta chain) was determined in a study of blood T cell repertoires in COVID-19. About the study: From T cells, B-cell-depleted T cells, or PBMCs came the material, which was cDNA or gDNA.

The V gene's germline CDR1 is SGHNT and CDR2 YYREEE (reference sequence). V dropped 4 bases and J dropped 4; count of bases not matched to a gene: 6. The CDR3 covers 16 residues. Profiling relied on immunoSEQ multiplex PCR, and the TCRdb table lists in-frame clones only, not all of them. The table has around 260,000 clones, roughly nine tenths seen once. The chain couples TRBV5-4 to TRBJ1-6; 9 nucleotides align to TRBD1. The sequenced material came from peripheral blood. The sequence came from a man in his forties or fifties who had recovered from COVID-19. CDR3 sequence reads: CASSRKQGAYNSPLHF. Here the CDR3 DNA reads TGTGCCAGCAGCAGGAAACAGGGGGCGTATAATTCACCCCTCCACTTT.